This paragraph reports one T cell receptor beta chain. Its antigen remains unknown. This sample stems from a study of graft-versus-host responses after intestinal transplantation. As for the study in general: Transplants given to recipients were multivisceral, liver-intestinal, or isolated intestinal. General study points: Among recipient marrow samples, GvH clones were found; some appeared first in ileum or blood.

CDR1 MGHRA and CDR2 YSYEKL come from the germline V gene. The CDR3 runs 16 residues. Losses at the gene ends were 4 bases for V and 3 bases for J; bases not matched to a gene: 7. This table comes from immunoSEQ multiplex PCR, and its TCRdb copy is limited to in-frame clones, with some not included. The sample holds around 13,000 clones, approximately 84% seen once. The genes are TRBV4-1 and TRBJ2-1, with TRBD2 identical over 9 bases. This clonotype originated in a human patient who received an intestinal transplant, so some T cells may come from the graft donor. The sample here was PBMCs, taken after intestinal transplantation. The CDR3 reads CASSPGTSTLYNEQFF. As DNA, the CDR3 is TGCGCCAGCAGCCCCGGGACTAGCACACTCTACAATGAGCAGTTCTTC.